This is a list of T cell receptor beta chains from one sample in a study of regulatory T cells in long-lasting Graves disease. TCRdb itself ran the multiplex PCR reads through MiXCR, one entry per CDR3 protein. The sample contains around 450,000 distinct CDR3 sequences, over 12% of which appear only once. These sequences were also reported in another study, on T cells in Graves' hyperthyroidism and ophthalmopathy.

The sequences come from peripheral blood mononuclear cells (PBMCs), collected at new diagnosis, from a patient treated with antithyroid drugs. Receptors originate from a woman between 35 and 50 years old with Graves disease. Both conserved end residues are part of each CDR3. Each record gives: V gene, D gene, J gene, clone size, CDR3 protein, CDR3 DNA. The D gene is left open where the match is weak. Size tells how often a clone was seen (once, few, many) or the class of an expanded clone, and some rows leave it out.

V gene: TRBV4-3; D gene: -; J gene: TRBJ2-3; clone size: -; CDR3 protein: CASSQEGPPDTQYF; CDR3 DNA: TGCGCCAGCAGCCAAGAAGGACCCCCGGATACGCAGTATTTT
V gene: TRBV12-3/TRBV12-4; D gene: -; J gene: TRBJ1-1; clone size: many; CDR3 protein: CASTLLQGGAEAFF; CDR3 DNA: TGTGCCAGCACTTTGCTACAGGGTGGCGCTGAAGCTTTCTTT
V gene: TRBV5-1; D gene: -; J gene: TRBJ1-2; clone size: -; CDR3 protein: CASSLGKPADGYTF; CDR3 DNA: TGCGCCAGCAGCTTGGGGAAACCCGCCGATGGCTACACCTTC
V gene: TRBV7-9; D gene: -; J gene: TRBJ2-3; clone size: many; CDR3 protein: CASSFPERRGHGDTQYF; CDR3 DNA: TGTGCCAGCAGCTTCCCCGAGCGCCGTGGGCACGGAGATACGCAGTATTTT
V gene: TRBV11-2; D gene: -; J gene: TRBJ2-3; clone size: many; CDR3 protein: CASSFFRLREKTDTQYF; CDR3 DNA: TGTGCCAGCAGCTTCTTTCGTCTGCGAGAAAAGACAGATACGCAGTATTTT
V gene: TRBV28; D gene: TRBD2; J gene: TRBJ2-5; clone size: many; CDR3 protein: CASSLLSGGGETQYF; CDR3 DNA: TGTGCCAGCAGTCTCCTATCGGGAGGCGGAGAGACCCAGTACTTC
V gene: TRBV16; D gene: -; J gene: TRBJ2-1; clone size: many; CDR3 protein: CASSQSGLINEQFF; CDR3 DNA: TGTGCCAGCAGCCAGTCGGGACTCATTAATGAGCAGTTCTTC
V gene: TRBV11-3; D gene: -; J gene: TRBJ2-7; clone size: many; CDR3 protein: CASSLGRKHYEQYF; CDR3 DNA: TGTGCCAGCAGCCTCGGACGTAAACATTACGAGCAGTACTTC
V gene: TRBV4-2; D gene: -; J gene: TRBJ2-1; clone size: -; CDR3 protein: CASSQEGASHNEQFF; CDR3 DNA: TGTGCCAGCAGCCAAGAGGGGGCCTCCCACAATGAGCAGTTCTTC
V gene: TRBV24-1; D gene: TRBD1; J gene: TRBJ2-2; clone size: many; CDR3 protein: CATSDPTGGLTGELFF; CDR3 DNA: TGTGCCACCAGTGACCCTACAGGGGGCCTCACCGGGGAGCTGTTTTTT
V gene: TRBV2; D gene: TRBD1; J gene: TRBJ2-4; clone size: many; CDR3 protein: CASKGTVQYF; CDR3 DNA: TGTGCCAGCAAAGGGACAGTTCAGTACTTC
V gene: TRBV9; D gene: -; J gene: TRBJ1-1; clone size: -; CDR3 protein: CASSRNLGAEAFF; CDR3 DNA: TGTGCCAGCAGCCGCAACTTGGGGGCTGAAGCTTTCTTT
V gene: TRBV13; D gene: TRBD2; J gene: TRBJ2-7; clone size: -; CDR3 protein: CASSSSGTSSYEQYF; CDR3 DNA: TGTGCCAGCAGCTCCTCCGGGACTAGCTCCTACGAGCAGTACTTC
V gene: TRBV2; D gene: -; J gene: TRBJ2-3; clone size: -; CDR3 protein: CASSEGGRETDTQYF; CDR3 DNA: TGTGCCAGCAGTGAAGGGGGGAGAGAGACAGATACGCAGTATTTT
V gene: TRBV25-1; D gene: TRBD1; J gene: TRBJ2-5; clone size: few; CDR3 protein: CASSEYTGAETQYF; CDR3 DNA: TGTGCCAGCAGTGAATATACAGGGGCAGAGACCCAGTACTTC
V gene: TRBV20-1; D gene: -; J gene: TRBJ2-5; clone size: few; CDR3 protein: CSARSGKTQYF; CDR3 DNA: TGCAGTGCTAGATCAGGGAAGACCCAGTACTTC
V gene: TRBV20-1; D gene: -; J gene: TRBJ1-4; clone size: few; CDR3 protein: CSARESQREKLFF; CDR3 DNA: TGCAGTGCTAGAGAGAGTCAAAGGGAAAAACTGTTTTTT
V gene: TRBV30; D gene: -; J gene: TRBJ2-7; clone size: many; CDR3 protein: CAWSALGGYEQYF; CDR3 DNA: TGTGCCTGGAGTGCACTCGGGGGTTACGAGCAGTACTTC
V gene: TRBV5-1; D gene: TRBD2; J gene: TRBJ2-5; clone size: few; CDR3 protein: CASSPNSGSGGETQYF; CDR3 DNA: TGCGCCAGCAGCCCGAACAGCGGGAGCGGAGGAGAGACCCAGTACTTC
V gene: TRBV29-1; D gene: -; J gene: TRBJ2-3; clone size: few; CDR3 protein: CSGGGSTRGTQYF; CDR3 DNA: TGCAGCGGTGGTGGCAGCACTCGTGGTACGCAGTATTTT
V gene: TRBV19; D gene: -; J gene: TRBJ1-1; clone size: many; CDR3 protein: CASPSSTGQAFF; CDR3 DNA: TGTGCCAGTCCCTCCTCGACGGGCCAAGCTTTCTTT
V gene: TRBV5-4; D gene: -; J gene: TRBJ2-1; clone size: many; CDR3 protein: CASSLKYNEQFF; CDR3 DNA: TGTGCCAGCAGCTTAAAATACAATGAGCAGTTCTTC
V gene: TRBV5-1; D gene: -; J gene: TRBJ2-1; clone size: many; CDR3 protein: CASSGSVQRNEQFF; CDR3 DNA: TGCGCCAGCAGCGGTAGCGTGCAGCGCAATGAGCAGTTCTTC
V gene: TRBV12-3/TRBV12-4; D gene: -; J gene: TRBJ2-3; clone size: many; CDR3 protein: CASSSQQAWTQYF; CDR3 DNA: TGTGCCAGCAGCTCTCAACAGGCGTGGACGCAGTATTTT
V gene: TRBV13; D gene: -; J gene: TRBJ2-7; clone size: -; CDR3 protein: CASSLRRRQAYEQYF; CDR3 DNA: TGTGCCAGCAGCTTAAGGAGGAGACAGGCCTACGAGCAGTACTTC
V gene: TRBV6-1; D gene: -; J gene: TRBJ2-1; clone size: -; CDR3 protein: CASRLDLSSYNEQFF; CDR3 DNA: TGTGCCAGCAGACTAGACTTGAGCTCCTACAATGAGCAGTTCTTC
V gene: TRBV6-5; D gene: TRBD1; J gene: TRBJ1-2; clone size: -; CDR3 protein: CASSYRTGDGYTF; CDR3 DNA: TGTGCCAGCAGTTACCGGACAGGGGACGGCTACACCTTC
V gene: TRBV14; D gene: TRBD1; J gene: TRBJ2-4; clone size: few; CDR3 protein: CASSQRTGGGNIQYF; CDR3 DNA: TGTGCCAGCAGCCAAAGAACAGGGGGCGGGAACATTCAGTACTTC
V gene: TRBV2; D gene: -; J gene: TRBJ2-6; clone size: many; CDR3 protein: CATGQFNSGANVLTF; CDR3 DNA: TGTGCCACAGGACAGTTTAACTCTGGGGCCAACGTCCTGACTTTC
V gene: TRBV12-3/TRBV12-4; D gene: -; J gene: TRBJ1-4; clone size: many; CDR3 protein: CASRGEKLFF; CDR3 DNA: TGTGCCAGCAGAGGGGAAAAACTGTTTTTT
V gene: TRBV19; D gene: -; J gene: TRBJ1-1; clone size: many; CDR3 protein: CASRPGRRNTEAFF; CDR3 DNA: TGTGCCAGTAGACCGGGACGGCGGAACACTGAAGCTTTCTTT
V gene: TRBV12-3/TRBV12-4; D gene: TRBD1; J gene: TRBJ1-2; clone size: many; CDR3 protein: CASSSGQGLGYTF; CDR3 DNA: TGTGCCAGCAGTTCGGGACAGGGTTTAGGCTACACCTTC
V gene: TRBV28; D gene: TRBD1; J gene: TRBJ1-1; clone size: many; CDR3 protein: CASRPGQAHTEAFF; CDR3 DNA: TGTGCCAGCAGACCTGGACAGGCTCACACTGAAGCTTTCTTT
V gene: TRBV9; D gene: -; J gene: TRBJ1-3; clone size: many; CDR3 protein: CASSATGGSGNTIYF; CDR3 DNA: TGTGCCAGCAGCGCCACAGGAGGCTCTGGAAACACCATATATTTT
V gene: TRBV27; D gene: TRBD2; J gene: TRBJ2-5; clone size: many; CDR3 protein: CASSLSTGTSGLKETQYF; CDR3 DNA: TGTGCCAGCAGTTTATCAACAGGGACTAGCGGACTAAAAGAGACCCAGTACTTC
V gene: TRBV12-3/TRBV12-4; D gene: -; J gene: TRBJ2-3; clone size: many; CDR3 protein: CASRTGSTDTQYF; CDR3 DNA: TGTGCCAGCAGAACCGGTAGCACAGATACGCAGTATTTT
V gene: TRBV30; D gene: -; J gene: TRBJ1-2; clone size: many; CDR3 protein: CAWNTGGYTF; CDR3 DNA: TGTGCCTGGAATACAGGCGGCTACACCTTC
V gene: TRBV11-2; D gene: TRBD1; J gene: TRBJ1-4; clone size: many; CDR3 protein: CASRAGQGGSWTNEKLFF; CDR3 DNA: TGTGCCAGCAGGGCTGGACAGGGAGGTAGTTGGACTAATGAAAAACTGTTTTTT
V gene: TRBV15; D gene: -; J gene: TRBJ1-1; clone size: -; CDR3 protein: CATSREGTEAFF; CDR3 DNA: TGTGCCACCAGCAGAGAGGGGACTGAAGCTTTCTTT
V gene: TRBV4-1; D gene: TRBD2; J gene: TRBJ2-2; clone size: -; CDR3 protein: CASRVLAGAGELFF; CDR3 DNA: TGCGCCAGCAGGGTTCTAGCGGGAGCCGGGGAGCTGTTTTTT
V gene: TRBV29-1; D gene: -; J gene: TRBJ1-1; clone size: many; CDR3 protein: CSVYSPRSTEAFF; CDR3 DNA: TGCAGCGTTTACTCTCCCCGGTCCACTGAAGCTTTCTTT
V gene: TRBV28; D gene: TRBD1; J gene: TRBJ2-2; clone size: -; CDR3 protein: CASSVQGTGELFF; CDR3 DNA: TGTGCCAGCAGTGTACAGGGGACCGGGGAGCTGTTTTTT
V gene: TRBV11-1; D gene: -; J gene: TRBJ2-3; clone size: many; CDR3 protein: CASSLTGGSPTDTQYF; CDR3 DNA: TGTGCCAGCAGCTTAACGGGGGGCTCCCCCACAGATACGCAGTATTTT
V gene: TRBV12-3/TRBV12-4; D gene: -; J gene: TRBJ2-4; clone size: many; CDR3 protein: CASSVAGTAYENIQYF; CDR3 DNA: TGTGCCAGCAGCGTGGCGGGTACAGCTTACGAAAACATTCAGTACTTC
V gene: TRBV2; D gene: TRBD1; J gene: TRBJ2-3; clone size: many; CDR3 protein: CASEGQGLGTDTQYF; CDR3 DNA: TGTGCCAGCGAGGGACAGGGATTGGGCACAGATACGCAGTATTTT
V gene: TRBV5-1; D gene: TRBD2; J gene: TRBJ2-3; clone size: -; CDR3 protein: CASSLHGGGLAGDEDTQYF; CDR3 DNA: TGCGCCAGCAGCTTGCACGGGGGGGGACTAGCGGGAGATGAGGATACGCAGTATTTT
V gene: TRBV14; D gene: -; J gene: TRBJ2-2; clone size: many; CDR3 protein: CASSPVNTGELFF; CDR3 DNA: TGTGCCAGCAGTCCTGTGAACACCGGGGAGCTGTTTTTT
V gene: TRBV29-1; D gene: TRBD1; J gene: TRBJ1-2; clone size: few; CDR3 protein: CSVGGGQALYGYTF; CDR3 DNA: TGCAGCGTTGGAGGGGGACAGGCGCTCTATGGCTACACCTTC
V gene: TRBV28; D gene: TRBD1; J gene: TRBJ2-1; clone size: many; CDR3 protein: CASSRLAGGLGEQFF; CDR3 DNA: TGTGCCAGCAGTAGACTGGCAGGGGGCTTGGGTGAGCAGTTCTTC
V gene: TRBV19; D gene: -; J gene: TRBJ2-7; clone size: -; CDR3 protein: CASSIAAFGSGSYEQYF; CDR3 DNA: TGTGCCAGTAGTATCGCCGCGTTCGGGTCAGGCTCCTACGAGCAGTACTTC
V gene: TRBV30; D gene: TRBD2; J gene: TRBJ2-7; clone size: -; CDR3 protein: CAWENSGRAYERYF; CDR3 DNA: TGTGCCTGGGAGAATAGCGGGAGGGCCTACGAGCGGTACTTC
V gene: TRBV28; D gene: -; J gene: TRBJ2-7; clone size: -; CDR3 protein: CASSFAYEQYF; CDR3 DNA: TGTGCCAGCAGTTTCGCCTACGAGCAGTACTTC
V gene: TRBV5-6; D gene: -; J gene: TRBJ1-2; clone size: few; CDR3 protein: CASSPGRDKGRYGYTF; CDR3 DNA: TGTGCCAGCAGCCCAGGAAGGGACAAGGGCCGGTATGGCTACACCTTC
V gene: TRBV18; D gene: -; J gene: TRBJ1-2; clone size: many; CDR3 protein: CASSPVLETYGYTF; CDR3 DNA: TGTGCCAGCTCACCAGTACTGGAGACCTATGGCTACACCTTC
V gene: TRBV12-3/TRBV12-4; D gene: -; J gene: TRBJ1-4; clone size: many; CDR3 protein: CASSPIATVINEKLFF; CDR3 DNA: TGTGCCAGCAGCCCGATCGCGACGGTGATAAATGAAAAACTGTTTTTT
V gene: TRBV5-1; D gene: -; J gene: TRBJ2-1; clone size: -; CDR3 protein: CASGRGAESHEQFF; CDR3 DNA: TGTGCCAGCGGACGGGGGGCCGAATCTCATGAGCAGTTCTTC
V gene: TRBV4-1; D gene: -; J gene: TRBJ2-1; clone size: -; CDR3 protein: CASSQSGTRQFF; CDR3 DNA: TGCGCCAGCAGCCAATCCGGGACTCGGCAGTTCTTC
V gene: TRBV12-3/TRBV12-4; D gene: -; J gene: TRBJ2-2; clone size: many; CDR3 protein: CASSGGGQNTGELFF; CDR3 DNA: TGTGCCAGCAGTGGGGGGGGACAGAACACCGGGGAGCTGTTTTTT
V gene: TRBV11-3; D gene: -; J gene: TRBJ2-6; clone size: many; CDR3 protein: CASRSGVLSSGANVLTF; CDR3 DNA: TGTGCCAGCAGATCAGGAGTATTAAGCTCTGGGGCCAACGTCCTGACTTTC